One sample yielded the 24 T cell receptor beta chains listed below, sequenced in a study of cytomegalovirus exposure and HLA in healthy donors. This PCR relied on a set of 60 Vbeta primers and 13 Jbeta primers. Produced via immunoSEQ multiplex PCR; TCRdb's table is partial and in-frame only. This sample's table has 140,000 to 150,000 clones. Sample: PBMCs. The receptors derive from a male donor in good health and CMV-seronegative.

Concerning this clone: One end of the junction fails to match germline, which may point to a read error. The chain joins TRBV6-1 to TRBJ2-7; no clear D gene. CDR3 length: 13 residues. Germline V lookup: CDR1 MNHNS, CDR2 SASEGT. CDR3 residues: CASSESPPYQQYF. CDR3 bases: TGTGCCAGCAGTGAAAGCCCTCCCTACCAGCAGTACTTC.

The CDR3 DNA is TGTGCCAGCAGCGTAGGACCGGGGACAGTTACTAACTATGGCTACACCTTC. Translation gives CASSVGPGTVTNYGYTF. The chain couples TRBV9 to TRBJ1-2; TRBD1 aligns across 7 bases. V lost 0 bases and J lost 0; bases outside the gene matches: 8. This CDR3 comprises 17 residues. The V gene's germline CDR1 is SGDLS and CDR2 YYNGEE.

CDR3 region: CASSFLTEAFF. Written as DNA, the CDR3 is TGTGCCAGCAGTTTTCTCACTGAAGCTTTCTTT. The rearrangement links TRBV25-1 to TRBJ1-1; D is uncertain. The length of the CDR3 is 11 residues. Trimming cost V 5 bases and J 4 bases, with 5 bases left between them. Germline lookup yields CDR1 MGHDK and CDR2 SYGVNS.

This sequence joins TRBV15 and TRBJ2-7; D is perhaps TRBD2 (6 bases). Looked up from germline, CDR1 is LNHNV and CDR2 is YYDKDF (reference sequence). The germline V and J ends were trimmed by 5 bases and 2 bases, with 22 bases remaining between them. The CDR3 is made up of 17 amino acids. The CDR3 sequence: CATSGSLGRDRTYEQYF. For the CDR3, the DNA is TGTGCCACCAGCGGATCCCTTGGGCGGGATAGAACCTACGAGCAGTACTTC.

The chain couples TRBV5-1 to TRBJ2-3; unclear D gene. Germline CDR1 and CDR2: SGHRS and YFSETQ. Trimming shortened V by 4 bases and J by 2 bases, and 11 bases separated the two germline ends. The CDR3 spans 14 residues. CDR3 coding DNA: TGCGCCAGCAGCCTATTCCGGTTCACAGATACGCAGTATTTT. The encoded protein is CASSLFRFTDTQYF.

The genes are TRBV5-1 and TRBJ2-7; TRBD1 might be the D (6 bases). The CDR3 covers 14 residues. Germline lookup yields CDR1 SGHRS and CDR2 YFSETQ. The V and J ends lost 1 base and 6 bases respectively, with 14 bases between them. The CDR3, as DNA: TGCGCCAGCAGCTTGTCACAGGGTGGGGGCGAGCAGTACTTC. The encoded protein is CASSLSQGGGEQYF.

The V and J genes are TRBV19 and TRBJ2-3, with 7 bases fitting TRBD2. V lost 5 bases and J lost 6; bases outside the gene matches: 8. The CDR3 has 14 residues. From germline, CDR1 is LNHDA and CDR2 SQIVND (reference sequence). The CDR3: CASSETSTEDTQYF. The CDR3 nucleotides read TGTGCCAGTAGTGAGACTAGCACTGAGGATACGCAGTATTTT.

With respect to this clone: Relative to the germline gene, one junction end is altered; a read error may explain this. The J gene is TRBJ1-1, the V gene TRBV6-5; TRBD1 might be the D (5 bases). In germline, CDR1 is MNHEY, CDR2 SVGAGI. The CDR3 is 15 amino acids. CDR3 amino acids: CASSYDGRANTEDFF. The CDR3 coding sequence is TGTGCCAGCAGTTACGATGGCAGGGCGAACACTGAAGATTTCTTT.

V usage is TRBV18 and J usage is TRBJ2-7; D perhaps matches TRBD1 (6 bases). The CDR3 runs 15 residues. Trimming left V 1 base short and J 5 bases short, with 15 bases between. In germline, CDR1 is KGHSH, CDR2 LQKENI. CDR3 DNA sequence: TGTGCCAGCTCACCACAAGGGGACACCGAGAACGAGCAGTACTTC. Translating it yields CASSPQGDTENEQYF.

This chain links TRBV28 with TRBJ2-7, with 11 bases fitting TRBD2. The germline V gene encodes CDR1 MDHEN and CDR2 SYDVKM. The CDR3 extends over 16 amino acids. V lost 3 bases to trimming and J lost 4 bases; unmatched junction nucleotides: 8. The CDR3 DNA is TGTGCCAGCAGTTTTTATGGGACTAGCGGAAAGTACGAGCAGTACTTC. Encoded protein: CASSFYGTSGKYEQYF.

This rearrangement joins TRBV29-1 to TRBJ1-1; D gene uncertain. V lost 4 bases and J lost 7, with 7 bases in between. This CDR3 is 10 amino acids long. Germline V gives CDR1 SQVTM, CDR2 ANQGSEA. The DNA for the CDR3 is TGCAGCGTTGGAGGGAGTGAAGCTTTCTTT. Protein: CSVGGSEAFF.

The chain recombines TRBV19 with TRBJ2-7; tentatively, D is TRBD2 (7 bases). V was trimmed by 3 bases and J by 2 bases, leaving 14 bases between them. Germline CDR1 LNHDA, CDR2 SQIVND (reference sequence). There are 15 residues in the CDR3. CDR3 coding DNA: TGTGCCAGTAGTATGGGGGGGGCAGGGACCTACGAGCAGTACTTC. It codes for CASSMGGAGTYEQYF.

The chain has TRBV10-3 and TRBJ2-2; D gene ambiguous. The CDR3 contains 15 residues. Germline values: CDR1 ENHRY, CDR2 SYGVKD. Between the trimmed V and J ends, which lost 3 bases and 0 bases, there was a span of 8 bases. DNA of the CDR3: TGTGCCATCAGTGATTTACACGCGAACACCGGGGAGCTGTTTTTT. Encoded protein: CAISDLHANTGELFF.

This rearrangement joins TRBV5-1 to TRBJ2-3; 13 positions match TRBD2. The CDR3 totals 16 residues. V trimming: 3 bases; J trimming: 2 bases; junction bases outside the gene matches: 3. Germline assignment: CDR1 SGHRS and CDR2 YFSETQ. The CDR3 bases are TGCGCCAGCAGCTCCGGACTAGCGGGGGCCACAGATACGCAGTATTTT. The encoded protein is CASSSGLAGATDTQYF.

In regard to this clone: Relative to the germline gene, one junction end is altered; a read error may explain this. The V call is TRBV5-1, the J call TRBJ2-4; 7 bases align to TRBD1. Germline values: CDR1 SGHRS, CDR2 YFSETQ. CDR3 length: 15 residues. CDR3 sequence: CASSGSGTARNIQYF. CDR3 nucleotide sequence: TGCGCCAGCAGCGGATCCGGGACAGCCAGAAACATTCAGTACTTC.

CDR3 sequence: CASTQQVFNYGYTF. As DNA, the CDR3 is TGTGCCAGTACCCAACAGGTTTTCAACTATGGCTACACCTTC. V and J are TRBV19 and TRBJ1-2; possible D gene TRBD1, 5 bases. This CDR3 spans 14 amino acids. Germline values: CDR1 LNHDA, CDR2 SQIVND (reference sequence). V lost 7 bases and J 2 bases, leaving 14 bases between the germline ends.

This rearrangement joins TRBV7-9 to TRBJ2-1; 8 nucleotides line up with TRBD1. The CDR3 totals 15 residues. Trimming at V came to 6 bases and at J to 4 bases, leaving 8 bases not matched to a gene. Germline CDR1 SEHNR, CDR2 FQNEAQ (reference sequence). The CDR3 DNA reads TGTGCCAGCAGAACCGGGACAGGCGGTTACAATGAGCAGTTCTTC. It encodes CASRTGTGGYNEQFF.

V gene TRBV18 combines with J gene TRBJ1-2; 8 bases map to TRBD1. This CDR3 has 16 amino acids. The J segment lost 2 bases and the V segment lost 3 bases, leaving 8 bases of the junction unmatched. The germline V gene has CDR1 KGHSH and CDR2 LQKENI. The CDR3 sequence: CASSPANRGTNYGYTF. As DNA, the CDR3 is TGTGCCAGCTCACCGGCGAACAGGGGGACCAACTATGGCTACACCTTC.

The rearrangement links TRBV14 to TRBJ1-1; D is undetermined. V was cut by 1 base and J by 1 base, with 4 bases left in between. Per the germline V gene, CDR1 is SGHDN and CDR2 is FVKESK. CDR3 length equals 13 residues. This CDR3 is CASSQGRNTEAFF. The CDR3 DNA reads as TGTGCCAGCAGCCAAGGTAGGAACACTGAAGCTTTCTTT. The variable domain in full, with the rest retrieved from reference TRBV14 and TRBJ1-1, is EAGVTQFPSHSVIEKGQTVTLRCDPISGHDNLYWYRRVMGKEIKFLLHFVKESKQDESGMPNNRFLAERTGGTYSTLKVQPAELEDSGVYFCASSQGRNTEAFFGQGTRLTVV.

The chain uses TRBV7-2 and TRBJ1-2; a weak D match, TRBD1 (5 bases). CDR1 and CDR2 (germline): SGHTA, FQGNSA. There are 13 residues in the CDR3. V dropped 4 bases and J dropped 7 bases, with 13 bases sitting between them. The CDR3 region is CASSSGRFSGYTF. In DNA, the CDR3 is TGTGCCAGCAGCTCAGGGCGGTTTTCTGGCTACACCTTC.

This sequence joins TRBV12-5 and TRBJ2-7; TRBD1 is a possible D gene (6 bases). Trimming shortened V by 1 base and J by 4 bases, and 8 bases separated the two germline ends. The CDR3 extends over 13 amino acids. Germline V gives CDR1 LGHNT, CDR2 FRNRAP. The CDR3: CASGLEQGYEQYF. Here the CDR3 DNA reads TGTGCTAGTGGTTTGGAACAGGGATACGAGCAGTACTTC. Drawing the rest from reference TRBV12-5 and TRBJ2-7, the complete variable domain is DARVTQTPRHKVTEMGQEVTMRCQPILGHNTVFWYRQTMMQGLELLAYFRNRAPLDDSGMPKDRFSAEMPDATLATLKIQPSEPRDSAVYFCASGLEQGYEQYFGPGTRLTVT.

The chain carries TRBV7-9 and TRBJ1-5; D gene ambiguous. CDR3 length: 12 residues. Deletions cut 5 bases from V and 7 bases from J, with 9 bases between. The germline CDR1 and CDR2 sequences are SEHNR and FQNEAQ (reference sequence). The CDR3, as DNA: TGTGCCAGCAGCCCGGGAGGCCAGCCCCAGCATTTT. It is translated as CASSPGGQPQHF. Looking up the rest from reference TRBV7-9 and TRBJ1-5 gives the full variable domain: DTGVSQNPRHKITKRGQNVTFRCDPISEHNRLYWYRQTLGQGPEFLTYFQNEAQLEKSRLLSDRFSAERPKGSFSTLEIQRTEQGDSAMYLCASSPGGQPQHFGDGTRLSIL.

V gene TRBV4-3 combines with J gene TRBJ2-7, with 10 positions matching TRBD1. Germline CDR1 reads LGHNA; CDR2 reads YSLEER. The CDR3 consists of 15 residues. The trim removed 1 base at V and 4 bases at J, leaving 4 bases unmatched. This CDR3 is CASSQGGQGRYEQYF. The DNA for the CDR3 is TGCGCCAGCAGCCAAGGGGGACAGGGGAGGTACGAGCAGTACTTC.

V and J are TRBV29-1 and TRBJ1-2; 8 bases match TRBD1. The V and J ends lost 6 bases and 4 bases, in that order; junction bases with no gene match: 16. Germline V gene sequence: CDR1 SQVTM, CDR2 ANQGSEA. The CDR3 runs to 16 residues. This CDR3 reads CSVIDRGDKEGYGYTF. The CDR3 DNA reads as TGCAGCGTCATCGACAGGGGTGATAAAGAAGGCTATGGCTACACCTTC.